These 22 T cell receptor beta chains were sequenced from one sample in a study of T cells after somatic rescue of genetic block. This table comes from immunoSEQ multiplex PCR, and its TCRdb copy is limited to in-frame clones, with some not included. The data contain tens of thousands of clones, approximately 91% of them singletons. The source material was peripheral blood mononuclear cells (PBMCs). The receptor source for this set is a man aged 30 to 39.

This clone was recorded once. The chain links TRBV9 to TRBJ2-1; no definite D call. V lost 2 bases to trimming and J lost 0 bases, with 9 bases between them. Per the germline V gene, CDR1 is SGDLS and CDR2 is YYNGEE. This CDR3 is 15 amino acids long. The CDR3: CASSVVPSSYNEQFF. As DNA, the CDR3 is TGTGCCAGCAGCGTCGTCCCGAGCTCCTACAATGAGCAGTTCTTC. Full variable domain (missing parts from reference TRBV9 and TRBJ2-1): DSGVTQTPKHLITATGQRVTLRCSPRSGDLSVYWYQQSLDQGLQFLIQYYNGEERAKGNILERFSAQQFPDLHSELNLSSLELGDSALYFCASSVVPSSYNEQFFGPGTRLTVL.

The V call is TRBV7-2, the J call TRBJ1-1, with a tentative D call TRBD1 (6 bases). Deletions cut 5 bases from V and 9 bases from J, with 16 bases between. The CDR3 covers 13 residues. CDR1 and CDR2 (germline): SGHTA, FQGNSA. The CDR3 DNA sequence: TGTGCCAGCAGCCGGGGGCCAGGCGCCCAAGCTTTCTTT. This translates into CASSRGPGAQAFF.

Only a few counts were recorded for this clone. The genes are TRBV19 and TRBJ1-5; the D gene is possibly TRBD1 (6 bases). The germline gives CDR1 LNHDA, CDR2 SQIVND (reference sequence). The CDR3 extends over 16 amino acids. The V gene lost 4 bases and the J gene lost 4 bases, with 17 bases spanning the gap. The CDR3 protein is CASSNREWGYNQPQHF. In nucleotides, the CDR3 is TGTGCCAGTAGTAACAGGGAGTGGGGCTATAATCAGCCCCAGCATTTT.

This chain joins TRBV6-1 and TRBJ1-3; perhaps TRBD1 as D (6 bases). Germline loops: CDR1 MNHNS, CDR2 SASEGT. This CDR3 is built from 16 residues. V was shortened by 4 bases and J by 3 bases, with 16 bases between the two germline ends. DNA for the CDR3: TGTGCCAGCAGTGCTCCTCCAGGGGTACGTGGAAACACCATATATTTT. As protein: CASSAPPGVRGNTIYF.

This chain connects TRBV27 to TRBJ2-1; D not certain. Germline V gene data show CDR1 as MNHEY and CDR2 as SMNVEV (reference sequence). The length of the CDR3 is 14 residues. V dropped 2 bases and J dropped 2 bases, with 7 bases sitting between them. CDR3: CASSLPEPYNEQFF. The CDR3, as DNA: TGTGCCAGCAGTTTACCAGAGCCCTACAATGAGCAGTTCTTC.

CDR3 in amino acids: CASRLYNEQFF. CDR3 sequence (DNA): TGTGCCAGCAGACTCTACAATGAGCAGTTCTTC. The rearrangement joins TRBV27 to TRBJ2-1; D gene ambiguous. The ends were cut back, 6 bases at V and 3 bases at J, with 3 bases in the middle. The CDR3 spans 11 residues. Germline values: CDR1 MNHEY, CDR2 SMNVEV (reference sequence).

The CDR3 here is CASSWTGQGINEQFF. The DNA of the CDR3 is TGTGCCAGCAGTTGGACGGGACAGGGGATCAATGAGCAGTTCTTC. The chain uses TRBV6-5 and TRBJ2-1; TRBD1 aligns across 10 bases. V shed 4 bases and J 6 bases; nucleotides not matched to a gene: 6. This CDR3 is built from 15 residues. Germline assignment: CDR1 MNHEY and CDR2 SVGAGI.

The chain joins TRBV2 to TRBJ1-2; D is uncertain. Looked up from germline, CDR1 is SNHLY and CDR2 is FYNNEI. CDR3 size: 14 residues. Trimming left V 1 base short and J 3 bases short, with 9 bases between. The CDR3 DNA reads TGTGCCAGCAGTGAAGAGGTGGCAGACTATGGCTACACCTTC. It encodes CASSEEVADYGYTF.

In nucleotides, the CDR3 is TGTGCCAGCAGTCCAACGGACAGGGGGGGCACCGGGGAGCTGTTTTTT. It specifies CASSPTDRGGTGELFF. The genes are TRBV4-2 and TRBJ2-2, with 10 nucleotides matching TRBD1. Germline values: CDR1 LGHNA, CDR2 YNFKEQ. The CDR3 spans 16 residues. The V and J ends lost 6 bases and 4 bases, in that order; junction bases with no gene match: 8.

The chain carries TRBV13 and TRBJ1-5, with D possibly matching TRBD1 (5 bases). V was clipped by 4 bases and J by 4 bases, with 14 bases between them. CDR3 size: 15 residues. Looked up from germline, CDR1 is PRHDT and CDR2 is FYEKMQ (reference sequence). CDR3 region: CASSSGQERNQPQHF. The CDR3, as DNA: TGTGCCAGCAGCTCTGGACAAGAGAGAAATCAGCCCCAGCATTTT.

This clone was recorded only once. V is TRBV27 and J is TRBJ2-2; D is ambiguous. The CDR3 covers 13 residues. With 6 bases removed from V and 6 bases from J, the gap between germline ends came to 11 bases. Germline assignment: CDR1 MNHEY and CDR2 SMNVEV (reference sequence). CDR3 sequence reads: CASSFSGAGELFF. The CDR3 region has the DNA TGTGCCAGCAGCTTTTCCGGAGCCGGGGAGCTGTTTTTT.

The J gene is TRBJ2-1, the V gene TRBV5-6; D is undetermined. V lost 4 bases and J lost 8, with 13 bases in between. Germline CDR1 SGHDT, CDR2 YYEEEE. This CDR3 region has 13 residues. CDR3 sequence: CASSSLGLHEQFF. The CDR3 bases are TGTGCCAGCAGCAGCCTGGGCCTCCATGAGCAGTTCTTC.

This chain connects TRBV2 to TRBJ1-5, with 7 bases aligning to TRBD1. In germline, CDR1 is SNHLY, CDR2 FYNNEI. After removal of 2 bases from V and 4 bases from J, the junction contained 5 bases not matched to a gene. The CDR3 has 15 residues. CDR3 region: CASSESLTGNQPQHF. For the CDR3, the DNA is TGTGCCAGCAGTGAATCCCTGACAGGGAATCAGCCCCAGCATTTT.

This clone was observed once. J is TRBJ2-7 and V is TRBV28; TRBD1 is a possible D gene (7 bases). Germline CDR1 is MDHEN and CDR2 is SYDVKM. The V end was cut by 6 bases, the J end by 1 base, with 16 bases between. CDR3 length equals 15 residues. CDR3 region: CASRPEGAISYEQYF. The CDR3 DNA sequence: TGTGCCAGCAGGCCGGAGGGGGCCATTTCCTACGAGCAGTACTTC.

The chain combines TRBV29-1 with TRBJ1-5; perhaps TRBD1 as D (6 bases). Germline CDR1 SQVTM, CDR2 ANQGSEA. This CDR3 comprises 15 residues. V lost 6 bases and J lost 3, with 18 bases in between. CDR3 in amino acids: CSVSQDRGHNQPQHF. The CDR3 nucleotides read TGCAGCGTCTCCCAAGACCGGGGACACAATCAGCCCCAGCATTTT.

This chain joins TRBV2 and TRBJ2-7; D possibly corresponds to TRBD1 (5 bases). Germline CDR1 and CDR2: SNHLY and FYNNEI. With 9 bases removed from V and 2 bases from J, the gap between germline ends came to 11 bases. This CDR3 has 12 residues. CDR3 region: CARQTDTYEQYF. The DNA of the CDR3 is TGTGCCAGACAGACGGACACCTACGAGCAGTACTTC.

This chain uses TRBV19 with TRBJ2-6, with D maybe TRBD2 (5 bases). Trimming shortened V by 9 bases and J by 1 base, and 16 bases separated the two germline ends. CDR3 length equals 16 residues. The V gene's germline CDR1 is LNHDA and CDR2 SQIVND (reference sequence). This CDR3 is CASSAGGGSGANVLTF. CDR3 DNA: TGTGCCAGCTCGGCGGGCGGAGGATCTGGGGCCAACGTCCTGACTTTC.

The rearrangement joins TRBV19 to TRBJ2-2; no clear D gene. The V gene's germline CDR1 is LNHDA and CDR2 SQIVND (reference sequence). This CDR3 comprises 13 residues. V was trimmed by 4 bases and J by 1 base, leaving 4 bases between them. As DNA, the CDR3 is TGTGCCAGTAGTAAAGGGAACACCGGGGAGCTGTTTTTT. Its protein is CASSKGNTGELFF.

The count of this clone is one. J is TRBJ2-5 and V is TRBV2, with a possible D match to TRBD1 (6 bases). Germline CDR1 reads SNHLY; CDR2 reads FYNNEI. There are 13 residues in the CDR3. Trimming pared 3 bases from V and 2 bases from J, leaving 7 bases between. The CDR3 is CASSDRGQETQYF. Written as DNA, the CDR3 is TGTGCCAGCAGTGATAGGGGGCAAGAGACCCAGTACTTC. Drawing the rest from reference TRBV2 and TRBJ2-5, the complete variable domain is EPEVTQTPSHQVTQMGQEVILRCVPISNHLYFYWYRQILGQKVEFLVSFYNNEISEKSEIFDDQFSVERPDGSNFTLKIRSTKLEDSAMYFCASSDRGQETQYFGPGTRLLVL.

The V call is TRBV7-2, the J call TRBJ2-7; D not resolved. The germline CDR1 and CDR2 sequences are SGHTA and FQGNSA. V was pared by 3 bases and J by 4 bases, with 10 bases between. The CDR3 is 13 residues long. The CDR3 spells CASSFLGAYEQYF. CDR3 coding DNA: TGTGCCAGCAGCTTCCTCGGAGCTTACGAGCAGTACTTC.

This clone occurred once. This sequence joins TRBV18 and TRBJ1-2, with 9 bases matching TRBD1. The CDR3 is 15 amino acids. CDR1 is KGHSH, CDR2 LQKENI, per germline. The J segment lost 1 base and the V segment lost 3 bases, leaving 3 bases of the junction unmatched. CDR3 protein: CASSPRTGDNYGYTF. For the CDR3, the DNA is TGTGCCAGCTCACCGAGGACAGGGGATAACTATGGCTACACCTTC.

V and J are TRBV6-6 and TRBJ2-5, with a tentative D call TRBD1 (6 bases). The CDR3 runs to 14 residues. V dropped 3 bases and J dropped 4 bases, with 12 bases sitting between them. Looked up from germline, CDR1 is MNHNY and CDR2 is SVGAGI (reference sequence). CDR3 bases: TGTGCCAGCAGTTATAAGGGGGTAGCAGAGACCCAGTACTTC. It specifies CASSYKGVAETQYF.